This T cell receptor beta chain was identified during a study of OX40 agonist ivuxolimab in advanced cancers. The overall study: Those enrolled were roughly 80% male, with a mean age of about 60 years and ages from about 20 to 90. It was permissible to have had prior anti-PD-1, anti-PD-L1 or anti-CTLA-4 therapy, and around 41% had some. Study-level results: On average, CD8+ T cells had more expanded clones than CD4+.

Profiling relied on immunoSEQ multiplex PCR, and the TCRdb table lists in-frame clones only, not all of them. The repertoire consists of some 64,000 clones, with roughly 90% occurring once and the leading ten covering roughly 0.7%. The timepoints at which blood was sampled were baseline, cycle 4 day 1, and cycle 7 day 1. Regarding this clone: Its antigen remains unknown.

The CDR3 is 15 residues long. V was trimmed by 5 bases and J by 3 bases, leaving 15 bases between them. Germline CDR1 reads MNHEY; CDR2 reads SVGAGI. The V gene is TRBV6-5, the J gene TRBJ2-3; D is unresolved. The source is an adult with an advanced solid tumor such as melanoma, head and neck, liver or kidney cancer. The material sequenced was CD4+ or CD8+ T cells sorted from blood, taken in a trial of the OX40 agonist ivuxolimab. CDR3 in DNA: TGTGCCAGCAGTCCACTGGGCGCTGGGACAGATACGCAGTATTTT. The encoded protein is CASSPLGAGTDTQYF.